This T cell receptor (beta chain) is drawn from a study of shared clonotypes between healthy human individuals. The CDR3 has 13 amino acids. Germline assignment: CDR1 SGHDN and CDR2 FVKESK. The ends were cut back, 1 base at V and 4 bases at J, with 5 bases in the middle. Concerning this clone: Its target is unknown. Additional DNA sequences in this sample encode the identical CDR3.

TCRdb's table, derived via immunoSEQ multiplex PCR, lists solely in-frame clones and lacks some. The sample shows roughly 2.1 million clones, around 93% of them seen only once. CD45RO-negative CD8 cells positively selected for CCR7 made up the naive population, which excluded terminally differentiated effector memory CD45RA+ cells. The donors were all Caucasian adults (living in Nashville, Tennessee). Study results and limitations: Blood alone was sampled, and tissue repertoires likely differ.

This receptor was taken from a man between 18 and 35 years old in good health. Some clones in this sample may be carry-over from other donors' samples. The material sequenced was naive CD8+ T cells from PBMCs. The chain recombines TRBV14 with TRBJ2-1; D is ambiguous. CDR3: CASSQGRYNEQFF. The DNA for the CDR3 is TGTGCCAGCAGCCAAGGCAGATACAATGAGCAGTTCTTC.